Sequencing of this T cell receptor (beta chain) was carried out in a study of CD8+CD57+ T cells in acquired aplastic anemia. Genomic DNA served as template for TCR beta VDJ and CDR3 profiling. TCRdb re-called the reads through MiXCR, storing one row per CDR3 protein. The repertoire holds over 150,000 distinct CDR3 sequences, around half seen once, with 2.5% to 3.5% in the top ten. Germline assignment: CDR1 SGHVS and CDR2 FNYEAQ. V was clipped by 0 bases and J by 8 bases; unmatched bases: 10. The CDR3 has 16 amino acids. It was patients with CD8+CD57+ cell expansion by flow cytometry who were chosen for sequencing. There are many counts of this clonotype.

Material for sequencing was sorted CD4+, CD8+, or CD8+CD57+ T cells (not recorded which) from PBMCs. This chain uses TRBV7-6 with TRBJ2-3; 8 bases are a match to TRBD1. This clonotype was sampled from a human donor with aplastic anemia. The CDR3 here is CASSLASGQGHGTQYF. The CDR3 nucleotides read TGTGCCAGCAGCTTAGCGAGCGGACAGGGTCATGGTACGCAGTATTTT.